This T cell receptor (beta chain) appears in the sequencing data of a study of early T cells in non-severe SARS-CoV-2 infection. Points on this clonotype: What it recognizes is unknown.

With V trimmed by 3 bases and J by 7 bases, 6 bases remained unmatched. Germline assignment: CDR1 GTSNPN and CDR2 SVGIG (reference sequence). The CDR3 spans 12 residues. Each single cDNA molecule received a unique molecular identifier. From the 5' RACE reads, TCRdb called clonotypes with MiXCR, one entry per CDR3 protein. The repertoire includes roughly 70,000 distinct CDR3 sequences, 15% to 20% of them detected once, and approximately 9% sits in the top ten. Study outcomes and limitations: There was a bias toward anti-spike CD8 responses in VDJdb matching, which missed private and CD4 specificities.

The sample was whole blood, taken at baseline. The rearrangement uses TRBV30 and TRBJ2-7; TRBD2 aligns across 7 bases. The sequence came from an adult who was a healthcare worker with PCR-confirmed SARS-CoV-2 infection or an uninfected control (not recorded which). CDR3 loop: CAWSGGSGEQYF. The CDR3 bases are TGTGCCTGGAGCGGGGGGTCGGGTGAGCAGTACTTC.